Listed below are T cell receptor beta chains from one sample, sequenced in a study of cytomegalovirus exposure and HLA in healthy donors. The method was immunoSEQ multiplex PCR; TCRdb's version includes in-frame clones alone and lacks a portion of them. The sample records approximately 77,000 clones, just over 70% being singletons. The sample was PBMCs. These receptors all come from a man aged 60-69 years in good health and CMV-seropositive. Both conserved end residues are part of each CDR3. D genes are given only for firm matches. Rows give clone size only sometimes, using once, few, many, or a class for an expanded clone.

>.|.|TRBJ1-2|TRBV9
CASSVDSTTNYGYTF
TGTGCCAGCAGCGTGGACAGCACGACTAACTATGGCTACACCTTC
>.|.|TRBJ2-2|TRBV30
CAWRKQVPGELFF
TGTGCCTGGAGGAAACAGGTACCCGGGGAGCTGTTTTTT
>TRBD1|.|TRBJ1-2|TRBV4-2
CASSPLAGGDYGYTF
TGTGCCAGCAGCCCCCTGGCAGGGGGCGACTATGGCTACACCTTC
>TRBD2|.|TRBJ2-2|TRBV4-1
CASSQPASGVNTGELFF
TGCGCCAGCAGCCAGCCGGCTAGCGGGGTCAACACCGGGGAGCTGTTTTTT
>.|.|TRBJ2-1|TRBV19
CASSFIDNEQFF
TGTGCCAGTAGTTTTATTGACAATGAGCAGTTCTTC
>.|.|TRBJ2-2|TRBV6-1
CASSEYRVTGELFF
TGTGCCAGCAGTGAATACAGGGTCACCGGGGAGCTGTTTTTT
>.|.|TRBJ1-1|TRBV18
CASSPPKSGTMNTEAFF
TGTGCCAGCTCACCCCCGAAATCAGGGACAATGAACACTGAAGCTTTCTTT
>.|.|TRBJ2-5|TRBV5-8
CASSAGGGETQYF
TGTGCCAGCAGCGCCGGGGGTGGGGAGACCCAGTACTTC
>TRBD2|few|TRBJ2-1|TRBV4-1
CASSHPGLSKPNADEQFF
TGCGCCAGCAGCCATCCGGGACTATCCAAACCCAACGCGGATGAGCAGTTCTTC
>.|.|TRBJ2-1|TRBV6-5
CASSYSSPYNEQFF
TGTGCCAGCAGTTACTCGAGCCCTTACAATGAGCAGTTCTTC
>TRBD1|once|TRBJ1-2|TRBV5-6
CASSLISGGGYTF
TGTGCCAGCAGCTTGATCTCAGGGGGTGGCTACACCTTC
>TRBD2|.|TRBJ2-1|TRBV6-5
CASSYSFTSGGKQFF
TGTGCCAGCAGTTACTCTTTTACTAGCGGGGGTAAGCAGTTCTTC
>.|.|TRBJ2-7|TRBV20-1
CSARDSDEQYF
TGCAGTGCTAGAGATTCGGACGAGCAGTACTTC
>TRBD2|few|TRBJ2-2|TRBV30
CAWSGTSGSRTGELFF
TGTGCCTGGTCGGGAACTAGCGGGAGCAGGACCGGGGAGCTGTTTTTT
>.|.|TRBJ1-1|TRBV5-6
CASSLPGTEAFF
TGTGCCAGCAGCCTACCGGGGACTGAAGCTTTCTTT
>TRBD2|.|TRBJ2-1|TRBV5-1
CASSGGREKSEQFF
TGCGCCAGCAGCGGAGGGCGGGAGAAGAGTGAGCAGTTCTTC
>.|.|TRBJ2-7|TRBV7-2
CASRALSSYEQYF
TGTGCCAGCAGGGCCTTAAGCTCCTACGAGCAGTACTTC
>.|few|TRBJ1-2|TRBV6-6
CASIRTDPYGYTF
TGTGCCAGCATCAGAACAGACCCGTATGGCTACACCTTC
>TRBD2|.|TRBJ2-1|TRBV7-9
CASSVSGRSYNEQFF
TGTGCCAGCAGCGTTAGCGGGAGATCCTACAATGAGCAGTTCTTC
>.|.|TRBJ1-1|TRBV4-1
CASSQENFRDTAFF
TGCGCCAGCAGCCAAGAGAACTTCCGGGACACTGCTTTCTTT
>.|few|TRBJ2-1|TRBV13
CASSFPGIPYNEQFF
TGTGCCAGCAGCTTCCCAGGGATTCCCTACAATGAGCAGTTCTTC
>TRBD1|.|TRBJ1-6|TRBV11-2
CASSGTGYNSPLHF
TGTGCCAGCAGCGGGACAGGGTATAATTCACCCCTCCACTTT
>.|.|TRBJ2-7|TRBV11-2
CASTTDSSYEQYF
TGTGCCAGCACCACGGACAGCTCCTACGAGCAGTACTTC
>.|.|TRBJ1-1|TRBV12-5
CASGIRTEAFF
TGTGCTAGTGGGATACGGACTGAAGCTTTCTTT
>.|.|TRBJ1-1|TRBV6-5
CASSYLGVNTEAFF
TGTGCCAGCAGTTACTTAGGGGTGAACACTGAAGCTTTCTTT
>TRBD1|.|TRBJ1-2|TRBV5-1
CASSSSPGQGYRGYTF
TGCGCCAGCAGCTCCTCTCCGGGACAGGGGTATCGGGGCTACACCTTC
>TRBD2|.|TRBJ2-3|TRBV11-2
CASSTADRKAGARTDTQYF
TGTGCCAGCAGCACGGCAGACAGGAAAGCGGGAGCTAGGACAGATACGCAGTATTTT
>.|few|TRBJ2-2|TRBV5-4
CASSLRLTGTGELFF
TGTGCCAGCAGCTTGAGGCTAACGGGCACCGGGGAGCTGTTTTTT
>.|.|TRBJ2-1|TRBV11-2
CASSSFLGQMLTYNEQFF
TGTGCCAGCAGCTCCTTCCTCGGACAGATGCTTACCTACAATGAGCAGTTCTTC
>TRBD2|.|TRBJ2-3|TRBV29-1
CSVVPGLATDTQYF
TGCAGCGTTGTGCCGGGACTAGCGACAGATACGCAGTATTTT
>.|.|TRBJ2-7|TRBV27
CASSPLGDSPYF
TGTGCCAGCAGTCCCCTTGGAGACAGTCCGTACTTC
>TRBD2|few|TRBJ2-1|TRBV30
CAWSRGLAGAYNEQFF
TGTGCCTGGAGTAGGGGACTAGCGGGGGCCTACAATGAGCAGTTCTTC
>.|.|TRBJ1-5|TRBV27
CASSLSRGNQPQHF
TGTGCCAGCAGTTTATCAAGGGGAAATCAGCCCCAGCATTTT
>.|once|TRBJ2-4|TRBV5-6
CASSLGLGLPQYF
TGTGCCAGCAGCTTGGGCTTGGGGCTCCCTCAGTACTTC
>.|.|TRBJ1-6|TRBV6-4
CASSSTGNSPLHF
TGTGCCAGCAGTTCCACAGGGAACTCACCCCTCCACTTT
>TRBD1|.|TRBJ2-7|TRBV10-2
CASSEGDRAPYEQYF
TGCGCCAGCAGTGAAGGGGACAGGGCCCCCTACGAGCAGTACTTC
>.|.|TRBJ1-6|TRBV12-5
CASGLAGLTSHF
TGTGCTAGTGGTTTGGCGGGACTGACTTCTCACTTT
>.|.|TRBJ1-1|TRBV6-5
CASSYAQVGAKTEAFF
TGTGCCAGCAGTTACGCCCAGGTGGGGGCAAAGACTGAAGCTTTCTTT
>TRBD1|.|TRBJ1-1|TRBV29-1
CSVAGTANTEAFF
TGCAGCGTGGCCGGGACAGCGAACACTGAAGCTTTCTTT
>.|.|TRBJ1-2|TRBV10-3
CAISEGGYGYTF
TGTGCCATCAGTGAAGGGGGCTATGGCTACACCTTC
>.|.|TRBJ1-1|TRBV7-2
CASSLDAGTEAFF
TGTGCCAGCAGCTTAGACGCAGGGACTGAAGCTTTCTTT
>TRBD1|.|TRBJ2-3|TRBV18
CASSPGTGTDTQYF
TGTGCCAGCTCACCAGGGACAGGCACAGATACGCAGTATTTT
>.|.|TRBJ1-3|TRBV30
CAWSVGGNTIYF
TGTGCCTGGAGTGTAGGAGGGAACACCATATATTTT
>.|.|TRBJ1-2|TRBV6-5
CASSYRTGTGYTF
TGTGCCAGCAGTTACCGTACAGGGACCGGCTACACCTTC
>.|.|TRBJ1-5|TRBV6-5
CASSPRQGNQPQHF
TGTGCCAGCAGCCCCAGACAGGGCAATCAGCCCCAGCATTTT
>TRBD1|.|TRBJ1-6|TRBV19
CASSATGGSSPLHF
TGTGCCAGTAGTGCGACAGGGGGTAGTTCACCCCTCCACTTT
>TRBD2|once|TRBJ2-7|TRBV27
CASSYGGGAYEQYF
TGTGCCAGCAGTTACGGCGGGGGGGCCTACGAGCAGTACTTC
>.|few|TRBJ2-2|TRBV7-9
CASSLPAALGRELFF
TGTGCCAGCAGCTTACCAGCGGCCCTGGGAAGGGAGCTGTTTTTT
>TRBD2|.|TRBJ2-7|TRBV11-1
CASSLPSGLSYEQYF
TGTGCCAGCAGCTTACCTAGCGGCCTCTCCTACGAGCAGTACTTC
>.|.|TRBJ2-1|TRBV5-1
CASSLPAGMSEQFF
TGCGCCAGCAGCTTGCCAGCCGGGATGAGTGAGCAGTTCTTC
>TRBD2|few|TRBJ2-1|TRBV6-1
CASAPRGGEGNEQFF
TGTGCCAGCGCTCCGAGGGGAGGGGAGGGCAATGAGCAGTTCTTC
>.|.|TRBJ1-6|TRBV5-1
CASSPSSYNSPLHF
TGCGCCAGCAGCCCTAGCTCCTATAATTCACCCCTCCACTTT
>.|.|TRBJ2-7|TRBV2
CASRKGGGYEQYF
TGTGCCAGCAGAAAGGGGGGGGGCTACGAGCAGTACTTC
>TRBD1|.|TRBJ1-2|TRBV10-1
CASNHPGQGAFPGGYTF
TGCGCCAGCAACCACCCGGGACAGGGGGCTTTTCCGGGGGGCTACACCTTC
>TRBD1|.|TRBJ1-2|TRBV7-2
CASSLGTVSYGYTF
TGTGCCAGCAGCCTCGGGACAGTGAGCTATGGCTACACCTTC
>TRBD2|.|TRBJ2-1|TRBV6-5
CASRATSGGVDEQFF
TGTGCCAGCAGAGCGACTAGCGGGGGGGTGGATGAGCAGTTCTTC
>TRBD1|.|TRBJ2-2|TRBV27
CASSFPGQRTGELFF
TGTGCCAGCAGTTTCCCGGGACAGCGCACCGGGGAGCTGTTTTTT
>.|.|TRBJ2-2|TRBV7-9
CASILLQGSTGELFF
TGTGCCAGCATTCTACTACAGGGAAGCACCGGAGAGCTGTTTTTT
>.|.|TRBJ2-7|TRBV21-1
CASSKAPEFYEQYF
TGTGCCAGCAGCAAAGCCCCAGAATTCTACGAGCAGTACTTC
>TRBD1|.|TRBJ1-2|TRBV6-5
CAAAGTGATYGYTF
TGTGCCGCCGCCGGGACAGGGGCTACCTATGGCTACACCTTC